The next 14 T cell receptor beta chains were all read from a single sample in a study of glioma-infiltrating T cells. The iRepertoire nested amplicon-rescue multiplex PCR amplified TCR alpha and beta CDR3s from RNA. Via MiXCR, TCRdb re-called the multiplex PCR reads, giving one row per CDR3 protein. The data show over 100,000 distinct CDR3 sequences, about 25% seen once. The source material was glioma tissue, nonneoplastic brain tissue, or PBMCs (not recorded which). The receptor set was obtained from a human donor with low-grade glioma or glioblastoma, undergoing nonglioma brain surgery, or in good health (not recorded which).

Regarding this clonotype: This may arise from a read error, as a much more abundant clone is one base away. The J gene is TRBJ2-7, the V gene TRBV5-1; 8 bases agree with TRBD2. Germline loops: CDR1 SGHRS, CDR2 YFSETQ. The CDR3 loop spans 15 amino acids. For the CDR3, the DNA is TGCGCCGGCAGCTTGGTAAGCGGGGGAACCTACGAGCAGTACTTC. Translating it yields CAGSLVSGGTYEQYF.

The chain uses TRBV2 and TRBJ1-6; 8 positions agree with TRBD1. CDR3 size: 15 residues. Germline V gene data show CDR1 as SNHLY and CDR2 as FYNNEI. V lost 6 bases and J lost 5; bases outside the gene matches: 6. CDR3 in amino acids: CASRLTGANNSPLHF. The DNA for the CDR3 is TGTGCCAGCAGATTGACAGGGGCTAATAATTCACCCCTCCACTTT.

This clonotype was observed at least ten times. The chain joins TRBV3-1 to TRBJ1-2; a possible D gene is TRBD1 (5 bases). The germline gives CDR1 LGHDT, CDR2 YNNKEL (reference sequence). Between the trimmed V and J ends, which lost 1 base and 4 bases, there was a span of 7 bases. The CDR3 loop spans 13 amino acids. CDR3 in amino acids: CASSQVRGYGYTF. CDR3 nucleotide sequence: TGTGCCAGCAGCCAAGTGAGGGGCTATGGCTACACCTTC.

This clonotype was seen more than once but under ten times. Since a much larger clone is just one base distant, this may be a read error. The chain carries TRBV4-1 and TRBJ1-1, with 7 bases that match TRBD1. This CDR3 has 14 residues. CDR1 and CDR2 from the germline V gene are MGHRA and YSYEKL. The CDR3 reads CASYSGQSNTEASF. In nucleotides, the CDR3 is TGCGCCAGCTACTCGGGACAGAGCAACACTGAAGCTTCCTTT.

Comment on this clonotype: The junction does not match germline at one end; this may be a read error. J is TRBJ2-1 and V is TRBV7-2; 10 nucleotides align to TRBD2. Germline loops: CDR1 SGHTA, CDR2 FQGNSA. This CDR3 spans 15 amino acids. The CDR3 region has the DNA TGTGCCAGCAGCCAAAGACTAGCGGGCTCCAATGAGCATTTCTTC. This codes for CASSQRLAGSNEHFF. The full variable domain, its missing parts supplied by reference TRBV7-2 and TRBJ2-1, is GAGVSQSPSNKVTEKGKDVELRCDPISGHTALYWYRQSLGQGLEFLIYFQGNSAPDKSGLPSDRFSAERTGGSVSTLTIQRTQQEDSAVYLCASSQRLAGSNEHFFGPGTRLTVL.

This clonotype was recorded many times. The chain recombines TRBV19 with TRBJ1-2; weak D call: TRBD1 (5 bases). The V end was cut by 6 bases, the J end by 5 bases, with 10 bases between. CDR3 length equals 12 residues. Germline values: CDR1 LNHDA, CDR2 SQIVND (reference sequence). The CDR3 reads CASRVSGYGYTF. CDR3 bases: TGTGCCAGTAGAGTATCAGGGTATGGCTACACCTTC.

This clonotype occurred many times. CDR3 coding DNA: TGTGCCAGCAGTAGAGGGAACGAGCAGTACTTC. Protein sequence: CASSRGNEQYF. The V gene is TRBV25-1, the J gene TRBJ2-7; maybe TRBD2 (5 bases). The CDR3 is 11 residues long. Trimming took off 5 bases at V and 5 bases at J, with 7 bases between the two ends. Germline values: CDR1 MGHDK, CDR2 SYGVNS.

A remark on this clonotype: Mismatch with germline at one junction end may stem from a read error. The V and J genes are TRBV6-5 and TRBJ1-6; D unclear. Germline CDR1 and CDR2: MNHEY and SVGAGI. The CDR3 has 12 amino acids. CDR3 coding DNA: TGTTCCAGCAGAGTCATCAATTCACACCTCCACTTT. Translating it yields CSSRVINSHLHF.

CDR3 DNA sequence: TGTGCCAGCGGGCTAGCGGGAGTTAGAGACGAGCAGTACTTC. Encoded protein: CASGLAGVRDEQYF. The rearrangement uses TRBV12-3 or TRBV12-4 and TRBJ2-7; 10 bases fit TRBD2. The CDR3 extends over 14 amino acids. The V and J ends lost 8 bases and 5 bases, in that order; junction bases with no gene match: 9.

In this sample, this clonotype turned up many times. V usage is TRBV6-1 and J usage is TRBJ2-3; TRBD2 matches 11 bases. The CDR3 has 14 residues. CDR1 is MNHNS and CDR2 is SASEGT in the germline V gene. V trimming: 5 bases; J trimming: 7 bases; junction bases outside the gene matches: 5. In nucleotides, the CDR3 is TGTGCCAGCAGTCCTAGCGGGGGGAAATATACGCAGTATTTT. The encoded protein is CASSPSGGKYTQYF.

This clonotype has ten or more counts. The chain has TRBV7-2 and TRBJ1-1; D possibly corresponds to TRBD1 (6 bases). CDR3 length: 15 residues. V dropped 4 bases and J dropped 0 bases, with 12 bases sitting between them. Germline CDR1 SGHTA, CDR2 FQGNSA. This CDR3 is CASSYHRALNTEAFF. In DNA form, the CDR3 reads TGTGCCAGCAGCTACCACAGGGCCCTGAACACTGAAGCTTTCTTT. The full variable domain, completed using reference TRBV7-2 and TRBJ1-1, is GAGVSQSPSNKVTEKGKDVELRCDPISGHTALYWYRQSLGQGLEFLIYFQGNSAPDKSGLPSDRFSAERTGGSVSTLTIQRTQQEDSAVYLCASSYHRALNTEAFFGQGTRLTVV.

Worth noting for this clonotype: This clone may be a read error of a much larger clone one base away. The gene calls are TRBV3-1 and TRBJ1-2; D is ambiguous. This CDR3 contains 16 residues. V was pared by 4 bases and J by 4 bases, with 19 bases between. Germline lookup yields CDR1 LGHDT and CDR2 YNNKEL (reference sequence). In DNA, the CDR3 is TGTGCCAGCAGCCGTAACTTGGAGTCAGCTCGCTATGGCTACACCTTC. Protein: CASSRNLESARYGYTF.

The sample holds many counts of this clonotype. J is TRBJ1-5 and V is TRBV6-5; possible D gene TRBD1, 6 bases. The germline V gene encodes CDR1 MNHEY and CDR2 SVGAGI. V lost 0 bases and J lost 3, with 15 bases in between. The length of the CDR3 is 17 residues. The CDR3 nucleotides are TGTGCCAGCAGTTACTCTCCCCCAGGGGCGGACAATCAGCCCCAGCATTTT. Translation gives CASSYSPPGADNQPQHF.

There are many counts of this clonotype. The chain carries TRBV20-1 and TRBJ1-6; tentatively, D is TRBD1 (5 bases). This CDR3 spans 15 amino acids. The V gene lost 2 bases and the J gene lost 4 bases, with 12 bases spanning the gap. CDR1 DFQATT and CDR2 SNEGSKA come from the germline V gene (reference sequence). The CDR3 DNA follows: TGCAGTGCTAGAACGGGGGTACTGTATAATTCACCCCTCCACTTT. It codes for CSARTGVLYNSPLHF.